This T cell receptor (beta chain) was found in a study of blood T cell repertoires in COVID-19. Background on the study: Acute-phase and convalescent COVID-19 samples originated in the United States, Italy and Spain. In each case, the material was cDNA or gDNA derived from T cells, B-cell-depleted T cells, or PBMCs.

J lost 3 bases, V lost 6 bases, and 2 bases had no gene match. Germline CDR1 reads SNHLY; CDR2 reads FYNNEI. The CDR3 totals 15 residues. The authors' processing: It was from reference gene primer amplification that nucleated cell counts were estimated. TCRdb's copy holds only in-frame clones and misses some; the assay was immunoSEQ multiplex PCR. V, J and clone size derive from that table, while D and trimming were established from the DNA sequence. Of more than 75,000 clones detected, 88% appear once; the ten largest clones hold about 7.6%. This chain links TRBV2 with TRBJ2-3; 14 bases line up with TRBD2. Sequenced input: peripheral blood. The source of this sequence is a woman aged 70-85 years with acute or convalescent COVID-19. The CDR3 here is CASSRTSGGTDTQYF. CDR3 coding DNA: TGTGCCAGCAGCCGGACTAGCGGGGGGACAGATACGCAGTATTTT.